The 17 T cell receptor beta chains given below trace back to one sample, sequenced in a study of T cell responses to AZD1222 COVID-19 vaccine. The repertoire was sequenced with immunoSEQ multiplex PCR; TCRdb's copy has only in-frame clones and lacks some. The profile covers 140,000 to 150,000 clones, with roughly 92% appearing a single time and over 4% taken by the ten largest. Material: peripheral blood, obtained on day 0 of AZD1222 vaccination. These receptor sequences come from an adult in good health.

The chain employs TRBV28 and TRBJ1-1; possible D gene TRBD1, 5 bases. V was pared by 3 bases and J by 7 bases, with 12 bases between. The CDR3 loop spans 13 amino acids. Germline V gene data show CDR1 as MDHEN and CDR2 as SYDVKM. The CDR3 bases are TGTGCCAGCAGTTTTGCGGGACCGGGTGAAGCTTTCTTT. The encoded protein is CASSFAGPGEAFF.

The chain employs TRBV10-3 and TRBJ1-2; D gene unclear. Trimming stripped 2 bases from V and 0 bases from J, with 7 bases between. CDR3 length: 14 residues. Germline V gives CDR1 ENHRY, CDR2 SYGVKD. CDR3 in amino acids: CAISEQPANYGYTF. CDR3 sequence (DNA): TGTGCCATCAGTGAGCAGCCAGCTAACTATGGCTACACCTTC.

This clone was seen once. This rearrangement joins TRBV5-1 to TRBJ2-2; a weak D match, TRBD1 (5 bases). Per the germline V gene, CDR1 is SGHRS and CDR2 is YFSETQ. The CDR3 is 15 amino acids. V lost 0 bases and J lost 4, with 10 bases in between. For the CDR3, the DNA is TGCGCCAGCAGCTTGGACAGGTCATCCACCGGGGAGCTGTTTTTT. Its translation is CASSLDRSSTGELFF.

This chain joins TRBV5-1 and TRBJ1-1; 9 positions agree with TRBD1. This CDR3 contains 14 residues. Germline-derived CDR1 and CDR2 are SGHRS and YFSETQ. V lost 3 bases, J lost 6 bases, and 6 bases stayed unmatched. CDR3 residues: CASSWGQGPSEAFF. The CDR3 DNA reads as TGCGCCAGCAGCTGGGGACAGGGACCCTCTGAAGCTTTCTTT.

This clone has just one count. V usage is TRBV24-1 and J usage is TRBJ2-3; the D call may be TRBD1 or TRBD2 (5 bases each). The V end was cut by 5 bases, the J end by 0 bases, with 11 bases between. CDR1 and CDR2 from the germline V gene are KGHDR and SFDVKD. CDR3 length: 15 amino acids. The DNA for the CDR3 is TGTGCCACCAGTGGCAGGGACCCTAGCACAGATACGCAGTATTTT. Translating it yields CATSGRDPSTDTQYF.

This chain connects TRBV5-6 to TRBJ2-2; D uncertain. Trimming shortened V by 4 bases and J by 4 bases, and 11 bases separated the two germline ends. CDR1 is SGHDT, CDR2 YYEEEE, per germline. The CDR3 totals 14 residues. The DNA of the CDR3 is TGTGCCAGCAGCCCCCGGGTCTTCACCGGGGAGCTGTTTTTT. This sequence encodes CASSPRVFTGELFF.

This chain connects TRBV5-1 to TRBJ2-7; D tentatively fits TRBD1 or TRBD2 (5 bases each). Trimming removed 0 bases at V and 2 bases at J, with 12 bases between. CDR1 is SGHRS, CDR2 YFSETQ, per germline. CDR3 size: 15 residues. The CDR3 loop reads CASSLEGTLAYEQYF. Written as DNA, the CDR3 is TGCGCCAGCAGCTTGGAAGGGACCCTCGCCTACGAGCAGTACTTC.

The rearrangement links TRBV5-1 to TRBJ2-7; 12 positions match TRBD1. Trimming removed 4 bases from V and 4 bases from J; junction bases left unmatched: 3. The CDR3 spans 14 residues. CDR1 and CDR2 (germline): SGHRS, YFSETQ. CDR3 residues: CASSPGQGAYEQYF. The CDR3 DNA follows: TGCGCCAGCAGCCCGGGACAGGGGGCTTACGAGCAGTACTTC. The whole variable domain, remainder taken from reference TRBV5-1 and TRBJ2-7, is KAGVTQTPRYLIKTRGQQVTLSCSPISGHRSVSWYQQTPGQGLQFLFEYFSETQRNKGNFPGRFSGRQFSNSRSEMNVSTLELGDSALYLCASSPGQGAYEQYFGPGTRLTVT.

In DNA, the CDR3 is TGTGCCACCGCGGGACACGTCTACGAGCAGTACTTC. Residues: CATAGHVYEQYF. The chain uses TRBV28 and TRBJ2-7; D may correspond to TRBD1 or TRBD2 (6 bases each). CDR3 length: 12 residues. Trimming stripped 10 bases from V and 3 bases from J, with 13 bases between. From germline, CDR1 is MDHEN and CDR2 SYDVKM. Supplemented by reference TRBV28 and TRBJ2-7, the full variable domain reads DVKVTQSSRYLVKRTGEKVFLECVQDMDHENMFWYRQDPGLGLRLIYFSYDVKMKEKGDIPEGYSVSREKKERFSLILESASTNQTSMYLCATAGHVYEQYFGPGTRLTVT.

The chain recombines TRBV28 with TRBJ1-2; 7 nucleotides align to TRBD1. This CDR3 comprises 14 residues. Trimming cost V 3 bases and J 0 bases; bases outside gene matches: 1. Germline lookup yields CDR1 MDHEN and CDR2 SYDVKM. In DNA, the CDR3 is TGTGCCAGCAGTTTCGGGACAGCTAACTATGGCTACACCTTC. This encodes CASSFGTANYGYTF.

The V call is TRBV28, the J call TRBJ1-1; D is ambiguous. In germline, CDR1 is MDHEN, CDR2 SYDVKM. The CDR3 consists of 13 residues. V was cut by 2 bases and J by 1 base, with 5 bases left in between. The CDR3 spells CASSLQENTEAFF. The CDR3 DNA is TGTGCCAGCAGTTTACAGGAGAACACTGAAGCTTTCTTT.

The chain links TRBV5-1 to TRBJ1-5, with D tentatively TRBD1 (5 bases). The CDR3 runs 13 residues. V gave up 4 bases and J gave up 4 bases, with 9 bases separating them. CDR1 and CDR2 (germline): SGHRS, YFSETQ. The CDR3 DNA follows: TGCGCCAGCAGCACCTCAGGGAATCAGCCCCAGCATTTT. Amino acids: CASSTSGNQPQHF.

The chain links TRBV28 to TRBJ1-1; D is unclear. V lost 8 bases and J 0 bases, leaving 19 bases between the germline ends. CDR1 and CDR2 from the germline V gene are MDHEN and SYDVKM. CDR3 length: 16 amino acids. CDR3 in DNA: TGTGCCAGCGGATCTCAACCGAACGACCTGAACACTGAAGCTTTCTTT. Amino acids: CASGSQPNDLNTEAFF. The whole variable domain, remainder taken from reference TRBV28 and TRBJ1-1, is DVKVTQSSRYLVKRTGEKVFLECVQDMDHENMFWYRQDPGLGLRLIYFSYDVKMKEKGDIPEGYSVSREKKERFSLILESASTNQTSMYLCASGSQPNDLNTEAFFGQGTRLTVV.

The chain is built from TRBV7-9 and TRBJ1-1, with 7 bases that match TRBD1. This CDR3 region has 12 residues. J was trimmed by 6 bases and V by 3 bases; bases with no gene match: 1. The germline V gene encodes CDR1 SEHNR and CDR2 FQNEAQ (reference sequence). CDR3 residues: CASSLTGPEAFF. CDR3 bases: TGTGCCAGCAGCTTGACAGGGCCTGAAGCTTTCTTT.

This chain joins TRBV4-1 and TRBJ1-5; no firm D call. Between the trimmed V and J ends, which lost 0 bases and 1 base, there was a span of 4 bases. The CDR3 has 14 residues. Germline CDR1 is MGHRA and CDR2 is YSYEKL. Here the CDR3 reads CASSQDRSNQPQHF. The CDR3 DNA sequence: TGCGCCAGCAGCCAAGACCGGAGCAATCAGCCCCAGCATTTT.

This chain links TRBV7-9 with TRBJ2-7; D unclear. CDR1 and CDR2 (germline): SEHNR, FQNEAQ (reference sequence). The CDR3 runs 16 residues. The V end was cut by 5 bases, the J end by 3 bases, with 20 bases between. The CDR3: CASSPVHSLRLYEQYF. The CDR3 DNA reads as TGTGCCAGCAGCCCAGTCCACAGCTTGAGGCTCTACGAGCAGTACTTC.

This chain connects TRBV30 to TRBJ2-7; D is perhaps TRBD2 (5 bases). Trimming took off 0 bases at V and 0 bases at J, with 9 bases between the two ends. This CDR3 is 14 amino acids long. Germline V gene lookup returns CDR1 GTSNPN and CDR2 SVGIG (reference sequence). The CDR3 spells CAWSVRGISYEQYF. The CDR3 nucleotides are TGTGCCTGGAGTGTACGAGGGATCTCCTACGAGCAGTACTTC.